Following are 14 T cell receptor beta chains from one sample sequenced in a study of human T cells and chemical hapten exposure. TCRdb re-called the RACE reads with MiXCR, one entry per CDR3 protein. The sample comprises over 100,000 distinct CDR3 sequences, 9.2% of which are singletons, and approximately 3% rests with the top ten. Time point reported: patch test 2, 6 weeks after DPC sensitization. Sample treatment: therapeutic diphenylcyclopropenone sensitization with weekly scalp DPC. The material sequenced was whole blood, taken in connection with sensitization to the hapten diphenylcyclopropenone (DPC). The receptors derive from a woman aged 40-49 years with alopecia areata. Some clones in this sample may be carry-over from other donors' samples.

A note on this clonotype: An end of the junction differs from the germline gene, which may be a read error. This chain links TRBV12-3 or TRBV12-4 with TRBJ1-6; the D is unclear. The CDR3 extends over 12 amino acids. In DNA form, the CDR3 reads TGTGTCAGCAGTTTCCAGAATTCACCCCTCCACTTT. It encodes CVSSFQNSPLHF.

The chain links TRBV6-5 to TRBJ1-6; a weak D match, TRBD1 (6 bases). CDR3 length equals 16 residues. Trimming took off 3 bases at V and 9 bases at J, with 18 bases between the two ends. Germline V gene lookup returns CDR1 MNHEY and CDR2 SVGAGI. CDR3 residues: CASSYTLGGGLSPLHF. The CDR3 nucleotides read TGTGCCAGCAGTTATACTTTGGGCGGGGGCCTTTCACCCCTCCACTTT.

This clonotype was counted many times. The chain is built from TRBV29-1 and TRBJ1-1; D perhaps matches TRBD1 (5 bases). The germline gives CDR1 SQVTM, CDR2 ANQGSEA. Deletions cut 0 bases from V and 4 bases from J, with 12 bases between. This CDR3 is built from 14 residues. The CDR3 DNA reads as TGCAGCGTTGAAGATCTTATGGGGACCACTGAAGCTTTCTTT. Its translation: CSVEDLMGTTEAFF.

This clonotype was seen only a few times. The rearrangement links TRBV12-3 or TRBV12-4 to TRBJ1-1; a weak D match, TRBD1 (6 bases). This CDR3 is built from 13 residues. Trimming removed 5 bases at V and 5 bases at J, with 12 bases between. The CDR3 here is CASSTRGRTEAFF. As DNA, the CDR3 is TGTGCCAGCAGTACCAGGGGAAGAACTGAAGCTTTCTTT.

The table lists this clonotype with a few counts. The chain joins TRBV7-8 to TRBJ1-1; a possible D gene is TRBD1 (5 bases). This CDR3 is built from 15 residues. V was shortened by 2 bases and J by 6 bases, with 16 bases between the two germline ends. Germline V gives CDR1 SGHVS, CDR2 FQNEAQ. CDR3 in amino acids: CASSLTASPRAEAFF. For the CDR3, the DNA is TGTGCCAGCAGCTTAACAGCTAGCCCCAGGGCTGAAGCTTTCTTT.

This clonotype has just a few counts. The chain uses TRBV27 and TRBJ2-3; D is possibly TRBD2 (6 bases). V was clipped by 8 bases and J by 2 bases, with 20 bases between them. Germline-derived CDR1 and CDR2 are MNHEY and SMNVEV (reference sequence). The CDR3 covers 16 residues. CDR3 sequence (DNA): TGTGCCAGCCTTCCTGGCGGGGAACTATCCACAGATACGCAGTATTTT. This gives the protein CASLPGGELSTDTQYF.

The chain recombines TRBV7-2 with TRBJ2-5; D is unresolved. The CDR3 contains 13 residues. V lost 1 base, J lost 5 bases, and 8 bases lay in between. Germline CDR1 and CDR2: SGHTA and FQGNSA. The CDR3 region is CASSLVGTETQYF. The CDR3 DNA sequence: TGTGCCAGCAGCTTAGTAGGCACCGAGACCCAGTACTTC.

The CDR3 sequence: CSVGPGEGTDTQYF. The CDR3, as DNA: TGCAGCGTTGGACCCGGCGAAGGAACAGATACGCAGTATTTT. The J gene is TRBJ2-3, the V gene TRBV29-1, with D uncertain. The CDR3 contains 14 residues. Looked up from germline, CDR1 is SQVTM and CDR2 is ANQGSEA. V was clipped by 4 bases and J by 3 bases, with 14 bases between them.

This clonotype was detected many times. J is TRBJ1-1 and V is TRBV20-1; TRBD1 aligns across 7 bases. V lost 5 bases to trimming and J lost 6 bases; unmatched junction nucleotides: 15. This CDR3 contains 15 residues. Per the germline V gene, CDR1 is DFQATT and CDR2 is SNEGSKA (reference sequence). CDR3 residues: CSAGSSGRGLAEAFF. The CDR3 coding sequence is TGCAGTGCTGGCTCCTCCGGCAGGGGGTTGGCTGAAGCTTTCTTT.

The chain employs TRBV18 and TRBJ2-3; D is ambiguous. V was shortened by 3 bases and J by 2 bases, with 6 bases between the two germline ends. Germline lookup yields CDR1 KGHSH and CDR2 LQKENI. The CDR3 consists of 13 residues. The CDR3: CASSPGYTDTQYF. The CDR3, as DNA: TGTGCCAGCTCACCCGGGTACACAGATACGCAGTATTTT.

This clonotype has at least ten counts. The gene calls are TRBV5-6 and TRBJ1-2; D is undetermined. This CDR3 has 15 residues. V lost 4 bases and J lost 0, with 13 bases in between. Germline CDR1 and CDR2: SGHDT and YYEEEE. The CDR3 region is CASSKAGRANYGYTF. Written as DNA, the CDR3 is TGTGCCAGCAGCAAAGCCGGGAGGGCTAACTATGGCTACACCTTC.

There are many counts of this clonotype. The CDR3 sequence is CASSIRGLAGARGTDTQYF. As DNA, the CDR3 is TGTGCCAGCAGCATCCGGGGACTAGCGGGGGCCCGGGGGACAGATACGCAGTATTTT. This chain uses TRBV9 with TRBJ2-3, with 14 bases fitting TRBD2. From germline, CDR1 is SGDLS and CDR2 YYNGEE. Losses at the gene ends were 4 bases for V and 3 bases for J; bases not matched to a gene: 13. This CDR3 has 19 amino acids.

Of note for this clonotype: It is likely a read error, because the conserved phenylalanine at the end of the CDR3 is missing. The DNA is left out, because the CDR3 cannot be placed on it with certainty; the CDR3 is given as TCRdb lists it. This rearrangement joins TRBV21-1 to TRBJ2-1; TRBD1, the D gene given by the table, was not confirmed from the DNA. TRBV21-1 is a recognized pseudogene. The CDR3 adds up to 9 amino acids, both ends counted. CDR3 in amino acids: CASSVDRVV.

This chain joins TRBV4-1 and TRBJ2-3, with D perhaps TRBD1 (5 bases). Germline V gene lookup returns CDR1 MGHRA and CDR2 YSYEKL. The CDR3 has 14 residues. V was pared by 3 bases and J by 3 bases, with 10 bases between. The CDR3 nucleotides read TGCGCCAGCAGCCAGGCAGGGATGACAGATACGCAGTATTTT. This gives the protein CASSQAGMTDTQYF.